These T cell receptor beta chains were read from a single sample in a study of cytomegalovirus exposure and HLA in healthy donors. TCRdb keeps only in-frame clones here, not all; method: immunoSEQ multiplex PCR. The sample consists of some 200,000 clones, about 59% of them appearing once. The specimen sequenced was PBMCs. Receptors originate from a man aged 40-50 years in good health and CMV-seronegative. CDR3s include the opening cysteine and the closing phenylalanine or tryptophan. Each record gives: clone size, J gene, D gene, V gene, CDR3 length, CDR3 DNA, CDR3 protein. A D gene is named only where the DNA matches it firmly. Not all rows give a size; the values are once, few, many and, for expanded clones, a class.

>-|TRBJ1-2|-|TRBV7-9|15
TGTTCCAGCAGCTTAGGAGACGCAGGATACTATGGCTACACCTTC
CSSSLGDAGYYGYTF
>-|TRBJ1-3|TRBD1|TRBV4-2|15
TGTGCCAGCAGCCCCAGACAGGGTGCTGGAAACACCATATATTTT
CASSPRQGAGNTIYF
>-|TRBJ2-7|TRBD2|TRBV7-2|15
TGTGCCAGCAGCCTCGACGGACTAGTCTCCGACGAGCAGTACTTC
CASSLDGLVSDEQYF
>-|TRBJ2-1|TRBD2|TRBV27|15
TGTGCCAGCAGGCGAACTAGCGGCCTCTACAATGAGCAGTTCTTC
CASRRTSGLYNEQFF
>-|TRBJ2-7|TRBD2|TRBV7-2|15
TGTGCCAGCAGCTCGGGACTAGGTCGCTCCTACGAGCAGTACTTC
CASSSGLGRSYEQYF
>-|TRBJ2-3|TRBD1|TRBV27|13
TGTGCCAGCAGTTTCACAGGGGCAGATACGCAGTATTTT
CASSFTGADTQYF
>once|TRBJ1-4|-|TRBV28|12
TGTGCCAGCAGTGTTAGGGGTGAAAAACTGTTTTTT
CASSVRGEKLFF
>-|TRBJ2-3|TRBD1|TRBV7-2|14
TGTGCCAGCAGGCTAGACAGGGCTACAGATACGCAGTATTTT
CASRLDRATDTQYF
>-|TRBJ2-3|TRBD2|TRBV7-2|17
TGTGCCAGCAGCTTCACTAGCGGGCCAACCGAGAGAGATACGCAGTATTTT
CASSFTSGPTERDTQYF
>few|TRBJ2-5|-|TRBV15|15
TGTGCCACCAGCAGGCGAGGGGAGGGGGGTGAGACCCAGTACTTC
CATSRRGEGGETQYF
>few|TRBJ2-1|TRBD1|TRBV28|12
TGTGCCAGCAGCCTAACCGGGACAGGGACGTTCTTC
CASSLTGTGTFF
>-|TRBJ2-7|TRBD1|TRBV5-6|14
TGTGCCAGCAGCTTCCCCGGGACAGGCTACGAGCAGTACTTC
CASSFPGTGYEQYF
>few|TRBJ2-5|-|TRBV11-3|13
TGTGCCAGCAGCTTGAACTCGGGAGAGACCCAGTACTTC
CASSLNSGETQYF
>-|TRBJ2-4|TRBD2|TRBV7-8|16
TGTGCCAGCAGCACGCGGACTAGCGGAGCCAAAAACATTCAGTACTTC
CASSTRTSGAKNIQYF
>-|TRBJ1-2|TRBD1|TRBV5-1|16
TGCGCCAGCAGCTTGGGGCAAACGACAGGGAACTATGGCTACACCTTC
CASSLGQTTGNYGYTF
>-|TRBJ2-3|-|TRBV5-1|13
TGCGCCAGCGGATTTGGACTCACAGATACGCAGTATTTT
CASGFGLTDTQYF
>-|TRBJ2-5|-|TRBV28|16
TGTGCCAGCAGTTTCCGCCTCCGGACAGTCCAAGAGACCCAGTACTTC
CASSFRLRTVQETQYF